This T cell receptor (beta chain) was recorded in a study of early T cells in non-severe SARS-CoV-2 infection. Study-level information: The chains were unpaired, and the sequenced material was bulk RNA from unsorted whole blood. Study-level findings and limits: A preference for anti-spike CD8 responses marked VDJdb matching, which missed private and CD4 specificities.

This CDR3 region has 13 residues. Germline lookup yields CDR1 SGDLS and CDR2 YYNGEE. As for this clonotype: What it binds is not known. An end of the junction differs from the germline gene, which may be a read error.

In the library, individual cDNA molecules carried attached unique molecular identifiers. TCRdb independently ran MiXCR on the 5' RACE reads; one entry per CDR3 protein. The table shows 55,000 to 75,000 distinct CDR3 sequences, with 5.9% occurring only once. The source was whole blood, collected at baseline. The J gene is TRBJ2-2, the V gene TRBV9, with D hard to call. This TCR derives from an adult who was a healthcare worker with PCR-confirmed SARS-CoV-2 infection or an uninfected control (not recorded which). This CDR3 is CVSSATVTGELFF. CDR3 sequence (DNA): TGTGTCAGCAGCGCGACCGTGACCGGGGAGCTGTTTTTT.